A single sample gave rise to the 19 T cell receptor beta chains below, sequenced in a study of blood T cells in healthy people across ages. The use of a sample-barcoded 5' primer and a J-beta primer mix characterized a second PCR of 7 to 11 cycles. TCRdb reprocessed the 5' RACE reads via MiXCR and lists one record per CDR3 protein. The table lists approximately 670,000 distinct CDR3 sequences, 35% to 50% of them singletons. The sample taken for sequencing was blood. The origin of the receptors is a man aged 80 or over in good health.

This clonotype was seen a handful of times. The CDR3 DNA follows: TGCAGTGCTTTCGGACTAGCGGGAGGGCTGAGCTCCTACAATGAGCAGTTCTTC. Its protein is CSAFGLAGGLSSYNEQFF. The chain joins TRBV20-1 to TRBJ2-1; 15 nucleotides align to TRBD2. Germline lookup yields CDR1 DFQATT and CDR2 SNEGSKA (reference sequence). This CDR3 has 18 amino acids. J was trimmed by 0 bases and V by 5 bases; bases with no gene match: 8.

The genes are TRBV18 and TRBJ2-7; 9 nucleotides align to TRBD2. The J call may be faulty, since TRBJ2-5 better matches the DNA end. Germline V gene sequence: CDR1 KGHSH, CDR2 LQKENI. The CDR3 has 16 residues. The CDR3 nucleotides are TGTGCCAGCTCACCCCTCGGCGGGAGGGCCCAAGAGACCCAGTACTTC. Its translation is CASSPLGGRAQETQYF.

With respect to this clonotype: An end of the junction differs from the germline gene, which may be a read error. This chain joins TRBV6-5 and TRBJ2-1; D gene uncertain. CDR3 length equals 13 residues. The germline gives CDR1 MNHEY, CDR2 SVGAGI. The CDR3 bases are TGTGCCAGCAGTGACTCGGCGGACAATGAGCAGTTCTTC. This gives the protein CASSDSADNEQFF.

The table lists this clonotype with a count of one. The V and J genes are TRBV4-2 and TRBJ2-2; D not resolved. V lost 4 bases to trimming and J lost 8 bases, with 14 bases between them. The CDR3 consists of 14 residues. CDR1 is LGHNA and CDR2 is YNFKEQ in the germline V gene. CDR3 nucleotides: TGTGCCAGCAGCCCAGGACGAGACTCAGGGGAGCTGTTTTTT. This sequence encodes CASSPGRDSGELFF.

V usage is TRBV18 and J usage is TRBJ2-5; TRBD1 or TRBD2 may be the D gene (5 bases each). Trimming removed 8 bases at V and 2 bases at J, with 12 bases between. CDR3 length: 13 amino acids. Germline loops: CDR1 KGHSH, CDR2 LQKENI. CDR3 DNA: TGTGCCAGCGCAGGGACGCAACAAGAGACCCAGTACTTC. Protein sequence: CASAGTQQETQYF.

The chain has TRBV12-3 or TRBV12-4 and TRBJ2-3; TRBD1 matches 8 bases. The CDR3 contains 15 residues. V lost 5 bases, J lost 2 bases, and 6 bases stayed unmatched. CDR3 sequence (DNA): TGTGCCAGCAGTCCACCGACAGGGGACACAGATACGCAGTATTTT. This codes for CASSPPTGDTDTQYF.

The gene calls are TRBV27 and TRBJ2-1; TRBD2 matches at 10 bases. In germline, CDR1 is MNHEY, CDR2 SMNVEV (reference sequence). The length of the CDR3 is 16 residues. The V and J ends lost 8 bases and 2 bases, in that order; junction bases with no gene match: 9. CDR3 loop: CASGPLAGVAYNEQFF. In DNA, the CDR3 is TGTGCCAGCGGACCTCTAGCGGGAGTCGCCTACAATGAGCAGTTCTTC.

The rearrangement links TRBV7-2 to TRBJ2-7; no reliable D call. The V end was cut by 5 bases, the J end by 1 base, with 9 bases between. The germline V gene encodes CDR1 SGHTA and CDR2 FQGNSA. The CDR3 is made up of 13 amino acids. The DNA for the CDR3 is TGTGCCAGCAGCCCCCTTTTGTCCTACGAGCAGTACTTC. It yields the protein CASSPLLSYEQYF.

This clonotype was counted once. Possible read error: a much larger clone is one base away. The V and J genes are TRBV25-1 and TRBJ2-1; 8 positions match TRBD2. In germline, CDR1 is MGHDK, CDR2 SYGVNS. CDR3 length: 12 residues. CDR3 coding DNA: TGTACCAGCAGTGTAAGCGGGAGTGTTTGGTTCTTC. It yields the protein CTSSVSGSVWFF.

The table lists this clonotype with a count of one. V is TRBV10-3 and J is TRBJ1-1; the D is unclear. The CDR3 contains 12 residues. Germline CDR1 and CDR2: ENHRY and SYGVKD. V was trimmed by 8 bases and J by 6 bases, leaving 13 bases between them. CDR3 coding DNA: TGTGCCATCGGCCCTAGGGATGCTGAAGCTTTCTTT. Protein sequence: CAIGPRDAEAFF.

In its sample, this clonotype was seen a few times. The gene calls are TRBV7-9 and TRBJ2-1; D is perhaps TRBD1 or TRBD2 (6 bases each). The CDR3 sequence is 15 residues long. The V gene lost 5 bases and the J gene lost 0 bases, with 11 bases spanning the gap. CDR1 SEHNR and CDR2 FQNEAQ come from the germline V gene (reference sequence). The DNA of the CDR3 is TGTGCCAGCAGCCCGCGGGACAACTCCTACAATGAGCAGTTCTTC. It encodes CASSPRDNSYNEQFF.

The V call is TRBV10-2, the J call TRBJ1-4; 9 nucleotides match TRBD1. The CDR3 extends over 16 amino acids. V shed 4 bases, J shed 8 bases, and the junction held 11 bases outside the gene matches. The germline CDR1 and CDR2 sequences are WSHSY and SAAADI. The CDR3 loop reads CASSVGTGHFGEKLFF. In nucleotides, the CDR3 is TGCGCCAGCAGTGTGGGGACAGGGCACTTCGGAGAAAAACTGTTTTTT.

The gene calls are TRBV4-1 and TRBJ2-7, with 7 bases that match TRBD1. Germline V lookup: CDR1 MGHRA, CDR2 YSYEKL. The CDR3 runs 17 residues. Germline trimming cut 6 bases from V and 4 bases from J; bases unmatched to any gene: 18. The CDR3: CASRQGSHPSQLYEQYF. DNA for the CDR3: TGCGCCAGCAGACAGGGGTCACATCCGTCCCAGCTATACGAGCAGTACTTC.

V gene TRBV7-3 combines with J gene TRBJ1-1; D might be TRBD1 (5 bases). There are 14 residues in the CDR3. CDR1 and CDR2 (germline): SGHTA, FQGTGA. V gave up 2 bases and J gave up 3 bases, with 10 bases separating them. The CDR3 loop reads CASSLVGGDTEAFF. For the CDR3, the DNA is TGTGCCAGCAGCTTAGTTGGGGGGGACACTGAAGCTTTCTTT.

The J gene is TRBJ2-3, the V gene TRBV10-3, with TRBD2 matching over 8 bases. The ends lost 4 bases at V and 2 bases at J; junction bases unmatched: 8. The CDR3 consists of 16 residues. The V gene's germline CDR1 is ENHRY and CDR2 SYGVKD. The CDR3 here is CAISGGGAGDTDTQYF. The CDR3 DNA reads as TGTGCCATCAGTGGTGGAGGAGCGGGGGACACAGATACGCAGTATTTT.

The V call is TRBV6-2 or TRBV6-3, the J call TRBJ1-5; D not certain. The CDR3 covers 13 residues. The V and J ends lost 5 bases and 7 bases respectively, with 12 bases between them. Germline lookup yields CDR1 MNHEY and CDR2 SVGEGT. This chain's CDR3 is CASSIDAWQPQHF. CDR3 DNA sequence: TGTGCCAGCAGTATCGACGCGTGGCAGCCCCAGCATTTT.

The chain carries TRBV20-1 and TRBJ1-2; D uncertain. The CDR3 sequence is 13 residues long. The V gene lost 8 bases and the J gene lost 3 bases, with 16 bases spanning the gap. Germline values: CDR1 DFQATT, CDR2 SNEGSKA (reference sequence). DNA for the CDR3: TGCAGTCCTTCGACTGCCGCCGACTATGGCTACACCTTC. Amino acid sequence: CSPSTAADYGYTF.

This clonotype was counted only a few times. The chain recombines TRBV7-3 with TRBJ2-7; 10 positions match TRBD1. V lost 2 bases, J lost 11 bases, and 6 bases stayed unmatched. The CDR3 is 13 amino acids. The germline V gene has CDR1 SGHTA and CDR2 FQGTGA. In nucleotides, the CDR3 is TGTGCCAGCAGCTTATCGGGACAGGGGTTGAAGTACTTC. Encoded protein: CASSLSGQGLKYF.

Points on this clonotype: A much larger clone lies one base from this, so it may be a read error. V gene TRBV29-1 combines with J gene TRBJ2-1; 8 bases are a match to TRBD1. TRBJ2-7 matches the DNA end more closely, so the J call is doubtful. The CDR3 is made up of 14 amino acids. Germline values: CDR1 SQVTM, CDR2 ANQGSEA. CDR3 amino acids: CSAPDRGSYNEQYF. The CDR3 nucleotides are TGCAGCGCCCCAGACAGGGGCTCCTACAATGAGCAGTACTTC.